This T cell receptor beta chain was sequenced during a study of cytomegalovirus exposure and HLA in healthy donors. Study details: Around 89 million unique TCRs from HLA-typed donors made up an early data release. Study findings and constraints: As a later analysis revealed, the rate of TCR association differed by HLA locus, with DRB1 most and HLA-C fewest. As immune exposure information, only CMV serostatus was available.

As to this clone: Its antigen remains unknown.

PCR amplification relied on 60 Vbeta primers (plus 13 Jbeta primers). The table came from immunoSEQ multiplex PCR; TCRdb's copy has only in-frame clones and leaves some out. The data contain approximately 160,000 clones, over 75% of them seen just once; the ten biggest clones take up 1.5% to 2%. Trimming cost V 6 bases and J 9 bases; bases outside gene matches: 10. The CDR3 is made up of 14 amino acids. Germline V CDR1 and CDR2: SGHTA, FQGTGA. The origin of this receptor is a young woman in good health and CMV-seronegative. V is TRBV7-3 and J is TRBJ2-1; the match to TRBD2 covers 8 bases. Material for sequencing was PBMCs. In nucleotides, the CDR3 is TGTGCCAGCAGTTCCGGGACTAGTGTCGGTGAGCAGTTCTTC. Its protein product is CASSSGTSVGEQFF. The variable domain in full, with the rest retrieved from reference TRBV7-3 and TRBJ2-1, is GAGVSQTPSNKVTEKGKYVELRCDPISGHTALYWYRQSLGQGPEFLIYFQGTGAADDSGLPNDRFFAVRPEGSVSTLKIQRTERGDSAVYLCASSSGTSVGEQFFGPGTRLTVL.